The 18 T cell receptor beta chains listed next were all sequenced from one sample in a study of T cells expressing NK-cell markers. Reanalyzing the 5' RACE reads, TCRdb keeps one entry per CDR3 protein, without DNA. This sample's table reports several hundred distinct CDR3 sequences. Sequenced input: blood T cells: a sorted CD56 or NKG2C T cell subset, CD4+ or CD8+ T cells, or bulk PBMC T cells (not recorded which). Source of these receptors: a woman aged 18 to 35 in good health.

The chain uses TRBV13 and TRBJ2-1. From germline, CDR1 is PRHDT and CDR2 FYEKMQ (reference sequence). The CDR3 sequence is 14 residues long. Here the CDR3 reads CASSLISVSNEQFF.

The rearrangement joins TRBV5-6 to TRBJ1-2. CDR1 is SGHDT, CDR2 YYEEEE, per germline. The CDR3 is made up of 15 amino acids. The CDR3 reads CASSLGITEDYGYTF.

CDR3 residues: CASSLDPGSTDTQYF. The chain carries TRBV7-2 and TRBJ2-3; TCRdb picks TRBD1, but there is no DNA to check that call. The CDR3 extends over 15 amino acids. CDR1 SGHTA and CDR2 FQGNSA come from the germline V gene.

The CDR3 protein is CASSIYRPPSGEQYF. The chain couples TRBV21-1 to TRBJ2-7; there is no DNA to check the TCRdb D call of TRBD1. TRBV21-1 represents a pseudogene. The CDR3 has 15 amino acids.

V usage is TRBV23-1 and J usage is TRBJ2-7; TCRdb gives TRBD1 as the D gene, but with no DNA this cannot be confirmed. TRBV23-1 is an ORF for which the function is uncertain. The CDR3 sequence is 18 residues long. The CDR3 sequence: CASSKTGTGEGRHYEQYF.

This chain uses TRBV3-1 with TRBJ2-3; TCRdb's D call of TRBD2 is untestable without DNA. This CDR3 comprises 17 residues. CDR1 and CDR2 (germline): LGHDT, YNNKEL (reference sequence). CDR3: CASSHRLAGLSGNTQYF.

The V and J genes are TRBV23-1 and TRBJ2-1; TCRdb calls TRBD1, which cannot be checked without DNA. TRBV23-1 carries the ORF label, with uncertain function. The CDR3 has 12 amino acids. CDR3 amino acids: CASWGWDREQFF.

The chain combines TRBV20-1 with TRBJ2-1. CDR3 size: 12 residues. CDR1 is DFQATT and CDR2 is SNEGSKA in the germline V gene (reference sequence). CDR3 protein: CSARGPTTEQFF.

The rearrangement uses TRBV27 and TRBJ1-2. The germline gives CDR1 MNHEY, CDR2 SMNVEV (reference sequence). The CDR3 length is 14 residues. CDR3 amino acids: CASSPLGRVRGYTF.

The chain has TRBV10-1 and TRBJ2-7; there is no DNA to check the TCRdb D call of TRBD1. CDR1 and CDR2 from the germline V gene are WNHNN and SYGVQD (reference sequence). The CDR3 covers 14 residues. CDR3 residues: CASSEGTGKDEQYF.

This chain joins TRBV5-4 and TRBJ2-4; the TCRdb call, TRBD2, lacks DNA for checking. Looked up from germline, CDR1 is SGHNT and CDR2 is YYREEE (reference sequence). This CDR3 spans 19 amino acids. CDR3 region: CASSLGALGGELAKNIQYF.

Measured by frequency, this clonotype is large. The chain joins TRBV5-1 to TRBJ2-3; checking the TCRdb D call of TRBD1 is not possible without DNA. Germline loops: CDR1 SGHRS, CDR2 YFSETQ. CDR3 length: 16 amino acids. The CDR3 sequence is CASHFPGDGGTDTQYF.

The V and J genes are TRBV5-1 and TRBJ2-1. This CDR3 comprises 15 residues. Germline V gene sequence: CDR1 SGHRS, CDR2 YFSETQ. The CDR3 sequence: CASSTWRLIQGEQFF. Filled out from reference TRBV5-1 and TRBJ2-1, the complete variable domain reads KAGVTQTPRYLIKTRGQQVTLSCSPISGHRSVSWYQQTPGQGLQFLFEYFSETQRNKGNFPGRFSGRQFSNSRSEMNVSTLELGDSALYLCASSTWRLIQGEQFFGPGTRLTVL.

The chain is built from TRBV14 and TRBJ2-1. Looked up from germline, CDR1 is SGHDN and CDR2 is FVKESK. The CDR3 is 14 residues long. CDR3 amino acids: CASSRGWGYNEQFF. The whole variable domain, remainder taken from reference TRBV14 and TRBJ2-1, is EAGVTQFPSHSVIEKGQTVTLRCDPISGHDNLYWYRRVMGKEIKFLLHFVKESKQDESGMPNNRFLAERTGGTYSTLKVQPAELEDSGVYFCASSRGWGYNEQFFGPGTRLTVL.

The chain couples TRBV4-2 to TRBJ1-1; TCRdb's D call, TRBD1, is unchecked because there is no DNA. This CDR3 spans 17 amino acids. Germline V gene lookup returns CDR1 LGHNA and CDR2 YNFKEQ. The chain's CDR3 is CASSQDRGWTGDTEAFF.

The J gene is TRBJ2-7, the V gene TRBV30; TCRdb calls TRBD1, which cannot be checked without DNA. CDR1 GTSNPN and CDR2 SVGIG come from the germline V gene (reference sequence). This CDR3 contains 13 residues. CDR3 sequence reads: CASPGRHSYEQYF. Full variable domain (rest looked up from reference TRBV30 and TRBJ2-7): SQTIHQWPATLVQPVGSPLSLECTVEGTSNPNLYWYRQAAGRGLQLLFYSVGIGQISSEVPQNLSASRPQDRQFILSSKKLLLSDSGFYLCASPGRHSYEQYFGPGTRLTVT.

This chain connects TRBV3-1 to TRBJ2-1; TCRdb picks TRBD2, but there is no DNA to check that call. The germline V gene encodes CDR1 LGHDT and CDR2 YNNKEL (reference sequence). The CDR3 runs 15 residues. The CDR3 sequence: CASSQTTSGYNEQFF.

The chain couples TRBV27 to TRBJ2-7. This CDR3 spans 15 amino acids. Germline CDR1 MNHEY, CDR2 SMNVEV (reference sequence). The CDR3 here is CASSFLGYSSYEQYF.